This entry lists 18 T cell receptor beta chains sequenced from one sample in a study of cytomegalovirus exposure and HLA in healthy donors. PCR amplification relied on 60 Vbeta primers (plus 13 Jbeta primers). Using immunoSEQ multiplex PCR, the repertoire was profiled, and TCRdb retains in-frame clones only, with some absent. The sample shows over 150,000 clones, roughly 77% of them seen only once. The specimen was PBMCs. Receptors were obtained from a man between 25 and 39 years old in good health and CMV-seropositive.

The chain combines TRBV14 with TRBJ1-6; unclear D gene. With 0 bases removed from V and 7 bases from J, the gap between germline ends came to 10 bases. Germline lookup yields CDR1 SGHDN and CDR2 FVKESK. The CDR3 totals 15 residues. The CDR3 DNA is TGTGCCAGCAGCCAAGATAGAGGGTACAATTCACCCCTCCACTTT. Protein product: CASSQDRGYNSPLHF.

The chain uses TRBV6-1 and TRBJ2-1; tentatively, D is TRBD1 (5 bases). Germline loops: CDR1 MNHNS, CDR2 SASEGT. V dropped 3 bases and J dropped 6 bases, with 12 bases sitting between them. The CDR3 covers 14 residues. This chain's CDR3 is CASSDRQGINEQFF. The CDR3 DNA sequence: TGTGCCAGCAGTGATAGGCAGGGTATCAATGAGCAGTTCTTC.

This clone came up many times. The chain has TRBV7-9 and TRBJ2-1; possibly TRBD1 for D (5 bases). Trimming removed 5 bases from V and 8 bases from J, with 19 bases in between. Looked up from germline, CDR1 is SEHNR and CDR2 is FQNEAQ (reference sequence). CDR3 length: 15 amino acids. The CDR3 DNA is TGTGCCAGCAGCCCCCTAGGGGTAGGAGAGTATGAGCAGTTCTTC. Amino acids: CASSPLGVGEYEQFF.

The CDR3 DNA follows: TGTGCCAGCAGAAGGGGGACCCATGGCACAGATACGCAGTATTTT. It specifies CASRRGTHGTDTQYF. The chain uses TRBV2 and TRBJ2-3; D possibly corresponds to TRBD1 (6 bases). The CDR3 is made up of 15 amino acids. CDR1 and CDR2 (germline): SNHLY, FYNNEI. V was pared by 6 bases and J by 1 base, with 14 bases between.

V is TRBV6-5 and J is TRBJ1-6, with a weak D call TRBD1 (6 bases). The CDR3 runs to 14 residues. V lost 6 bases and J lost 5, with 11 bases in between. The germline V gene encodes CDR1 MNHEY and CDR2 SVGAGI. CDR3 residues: CASRPTGNNSPLHF. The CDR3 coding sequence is TGTGCCAGCAGACCGACAGGAAATAATTCACCCCTCCACTTT.

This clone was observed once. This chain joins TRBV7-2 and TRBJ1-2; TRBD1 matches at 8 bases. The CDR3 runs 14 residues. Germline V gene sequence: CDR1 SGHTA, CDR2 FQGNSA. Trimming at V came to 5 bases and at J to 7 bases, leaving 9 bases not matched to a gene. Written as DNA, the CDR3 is TGTGCCAGCAGCCAAAGGGACAGGAAAGGTGGCTACACCTTC. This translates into CASSQRDRKGGYTF.

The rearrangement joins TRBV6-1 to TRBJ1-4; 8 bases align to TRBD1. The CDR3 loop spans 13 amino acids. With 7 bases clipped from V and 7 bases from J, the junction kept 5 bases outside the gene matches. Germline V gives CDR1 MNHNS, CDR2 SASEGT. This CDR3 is CASTWTGSEKLFF. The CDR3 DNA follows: TGTGCCAGCACCTGGACAGGGAGTGAAAAACTGTTTTTT.

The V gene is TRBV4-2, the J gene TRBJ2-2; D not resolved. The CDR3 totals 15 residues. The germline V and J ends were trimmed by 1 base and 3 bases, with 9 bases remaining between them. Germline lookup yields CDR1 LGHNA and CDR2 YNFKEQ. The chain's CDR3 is CASSQVSLYTGELFF. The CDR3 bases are TGTGCCAGCAGCCAAGTAAGCCTGTACACCGGGGAGCTGTTTTTT.

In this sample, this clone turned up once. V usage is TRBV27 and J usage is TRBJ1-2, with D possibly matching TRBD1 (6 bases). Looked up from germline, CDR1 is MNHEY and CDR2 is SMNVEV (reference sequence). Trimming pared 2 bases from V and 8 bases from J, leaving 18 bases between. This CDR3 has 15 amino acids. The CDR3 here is CASSLIGTLVRGYTF. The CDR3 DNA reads TGTGCCAGCAGTTTAATAGGGACACTGGTACGGGGCTACACCTTC.

DNA for the CDR3: TGTGCCAGCAGTTCCATACCGTCCCCACTTATGAACACTGAAGCTTTCTTT. Its protein is CASSSIPSPLMNTEAFF. The chain employs TRBV7-3 and TRBJ1-1, with D unclear. This CDR3 is built from 17 residues. Germline CDR1 SGHTA, CDR2 FQGTGA. Trimming stripped 6 bases from V and 0 bases from J, with 20 bases between.

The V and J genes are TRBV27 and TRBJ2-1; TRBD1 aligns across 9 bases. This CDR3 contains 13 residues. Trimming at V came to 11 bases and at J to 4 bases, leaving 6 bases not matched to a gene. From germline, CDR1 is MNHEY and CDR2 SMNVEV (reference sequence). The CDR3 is CAAVGQGYNEQFF. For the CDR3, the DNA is TGTGCCGCCGTGGGACAGGGTTACAATGAGCAGTTCTTC.

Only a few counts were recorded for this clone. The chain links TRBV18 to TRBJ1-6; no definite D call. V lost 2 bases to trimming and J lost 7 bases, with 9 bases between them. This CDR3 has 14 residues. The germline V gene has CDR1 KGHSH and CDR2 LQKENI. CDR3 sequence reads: CASSPDTGNSPLHF. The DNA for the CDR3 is TGTGCCAGCTCACCAGACACGGGGAATTCACCCCTCCACTTT.

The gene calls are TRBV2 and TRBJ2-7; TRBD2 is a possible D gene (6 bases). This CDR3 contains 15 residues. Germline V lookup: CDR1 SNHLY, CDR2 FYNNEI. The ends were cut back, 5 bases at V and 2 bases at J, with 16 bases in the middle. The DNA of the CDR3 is TGTGCCAGCAGTCCGCGACGGACGGGGGCCTACGAGCAGTACTTC. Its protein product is CASSPRRTGAYEQYF.

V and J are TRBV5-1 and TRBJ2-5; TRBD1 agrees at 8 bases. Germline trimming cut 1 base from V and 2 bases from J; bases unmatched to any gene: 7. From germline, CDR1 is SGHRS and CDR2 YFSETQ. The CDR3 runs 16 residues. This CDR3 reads CASSLNARGRQETQYF. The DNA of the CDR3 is TGCGCCAGCAGCTTGAATGCCAGGGGGCGGCAAGAGACCCAGTACTTC.

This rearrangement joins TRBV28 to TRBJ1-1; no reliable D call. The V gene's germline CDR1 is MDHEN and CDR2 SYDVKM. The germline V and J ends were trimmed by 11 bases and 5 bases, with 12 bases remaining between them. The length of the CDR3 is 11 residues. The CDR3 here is CASGGRTEAFF. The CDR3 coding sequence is TGTGCCTCCGGCGGGAGAACTGAAGCTTTCTTT.

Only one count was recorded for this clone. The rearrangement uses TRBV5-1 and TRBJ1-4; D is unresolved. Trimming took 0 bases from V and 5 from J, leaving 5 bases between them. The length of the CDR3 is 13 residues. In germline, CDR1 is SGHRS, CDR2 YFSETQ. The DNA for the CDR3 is TGCGCCAGCAGCTTGGCCGAGAATGAAAAACTGTTTTTT. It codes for CASSLAENEKLFF.

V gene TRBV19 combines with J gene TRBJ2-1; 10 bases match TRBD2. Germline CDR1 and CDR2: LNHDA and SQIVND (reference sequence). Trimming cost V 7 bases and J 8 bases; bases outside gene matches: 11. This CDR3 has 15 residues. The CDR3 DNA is TGTGCCAGTATACGGACTAGCGGAGGGGGATATGAGCAGTTCTTC. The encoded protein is CASIRTSGGGYEQFF.

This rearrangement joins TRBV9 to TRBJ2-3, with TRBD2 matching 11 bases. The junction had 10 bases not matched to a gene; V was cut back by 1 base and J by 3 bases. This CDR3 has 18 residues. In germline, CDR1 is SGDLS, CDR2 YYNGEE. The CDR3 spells CASSVRGTSGGGTDTQYF. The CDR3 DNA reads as TGTGCCAGCAGCGTACGAGGGACTAGCGGAGGGGGGACAGATACGCAGTATTTT.